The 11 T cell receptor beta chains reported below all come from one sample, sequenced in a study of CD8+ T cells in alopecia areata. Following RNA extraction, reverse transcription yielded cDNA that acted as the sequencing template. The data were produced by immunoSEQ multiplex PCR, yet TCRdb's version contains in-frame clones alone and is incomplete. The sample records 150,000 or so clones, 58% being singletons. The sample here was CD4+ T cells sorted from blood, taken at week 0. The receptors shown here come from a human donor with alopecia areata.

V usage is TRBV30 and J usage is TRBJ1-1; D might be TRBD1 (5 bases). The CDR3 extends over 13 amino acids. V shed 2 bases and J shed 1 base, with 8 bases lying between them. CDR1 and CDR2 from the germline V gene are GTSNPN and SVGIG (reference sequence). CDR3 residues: CAWSIQANTEAFF. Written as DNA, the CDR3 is TGTGCCTGGAGTATACAGGCGAACACTGAAGCTTTCTTT.

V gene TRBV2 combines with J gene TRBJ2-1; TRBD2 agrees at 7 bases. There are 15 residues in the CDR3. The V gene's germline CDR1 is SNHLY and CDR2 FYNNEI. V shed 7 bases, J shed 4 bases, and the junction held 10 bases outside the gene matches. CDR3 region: CASMLRRGSYNEQFF. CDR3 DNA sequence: TGTGCCAGCATGTTACGGCGGGGGAGTTACAATGAGCAGTTCTTC.

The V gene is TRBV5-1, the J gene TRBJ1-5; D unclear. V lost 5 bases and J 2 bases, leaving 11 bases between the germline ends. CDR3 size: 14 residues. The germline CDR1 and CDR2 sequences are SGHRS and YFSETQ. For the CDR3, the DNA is TGCGCCAGCAGTGCGGGTGGTGGCAATCAGCCCCAGCATTTT. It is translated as CASSAGGGNQPQHF.

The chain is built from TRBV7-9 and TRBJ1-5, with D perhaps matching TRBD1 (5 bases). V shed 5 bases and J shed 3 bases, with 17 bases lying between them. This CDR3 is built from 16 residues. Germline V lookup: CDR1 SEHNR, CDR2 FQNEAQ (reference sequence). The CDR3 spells CASSPTGWSINQPQHF. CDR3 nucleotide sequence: TGTGCCAGCAGCCCTACAGGATGGAGTATCAATCAGCCCCAGCATTTT.

The CDR3 nucleotides are TGTGCCAGCAGCTCCCGAGGGGGGGATTCACCCCTCCACTTT. Its translation is CASSSRGGDSPLHF. This chain uses TRBV7-3 with TRBJ1-6; a weak D match, TRBD1 (6 bases). This CDR3 spans 14 amino acids. V was shortened by 4 bases and J by 8 bases, with 12 bases between the two germline ends. Germline-derived CDR1 and CDR2 are SGHTA and FQGTGA. Looking up the rest from reference TRBV7-3 and TRBJ1-6 gives the full variable domain: GAGVSQTPSNKVTEKGKYVELRCDPISGHTALYWYRQSLGQGPEFLIYFQGTGAADDSGLPNDRFFAVRPEGSVSTLKIQRTERGDSAVYLCASSSRGGDSPLHFGNGTRLTVT.

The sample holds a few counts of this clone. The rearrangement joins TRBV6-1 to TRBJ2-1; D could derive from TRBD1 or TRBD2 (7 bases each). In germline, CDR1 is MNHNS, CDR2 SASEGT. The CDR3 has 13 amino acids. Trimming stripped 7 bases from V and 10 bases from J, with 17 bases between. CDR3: CASTPGGAGEQFF. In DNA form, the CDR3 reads TGTGCCAGCACTCCAGGGGGGGCCGGGGAGCAGTTCTTC.

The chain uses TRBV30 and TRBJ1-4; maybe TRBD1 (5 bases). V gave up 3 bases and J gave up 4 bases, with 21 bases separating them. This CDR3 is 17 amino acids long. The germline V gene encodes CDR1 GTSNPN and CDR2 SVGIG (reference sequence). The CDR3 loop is CAWSLGVWGTINEKLFF. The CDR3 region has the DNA TGTGCCTGGAGCCTAGGGGTATGGGGGACGATTAATGAAAAACTGTTTTTT.

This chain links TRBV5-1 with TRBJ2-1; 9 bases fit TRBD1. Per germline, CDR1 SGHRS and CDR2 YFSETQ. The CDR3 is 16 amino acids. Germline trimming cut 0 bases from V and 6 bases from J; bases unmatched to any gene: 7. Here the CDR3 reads CASSLVGTGNGNEQFF. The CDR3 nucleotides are TGCGCCAGCAGCTTGGTTGGGACAGGGAATGGCAATGAGCAGTTCTTC. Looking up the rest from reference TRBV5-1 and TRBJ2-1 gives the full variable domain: KAGVTQTPRYLIKTRGQQVTLSCSPISGHRSVSWYQQTPGQGLQFLFEYFSETQRNKGNFPGRFSGRQFSNSRSEMNVSTLELGDSALYLCASSLVGTGNGNEQFFGPGTRLTVL.

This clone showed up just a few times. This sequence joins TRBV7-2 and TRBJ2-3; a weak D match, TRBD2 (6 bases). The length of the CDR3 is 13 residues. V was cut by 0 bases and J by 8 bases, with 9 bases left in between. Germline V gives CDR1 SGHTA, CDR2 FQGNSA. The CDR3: CASSLARGGTQYF. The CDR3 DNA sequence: TGTGCCAGCAGCTTAGCGCGGGGAGGTACGCAGTATTTT. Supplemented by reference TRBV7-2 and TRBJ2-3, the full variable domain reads GAGVSQSPSNKVTEKGKDVELRCDPISGHTALYWYRQSLGQGLEFLIYFQGNSAPDKSGLPSDRFSAERTGGSVSTLTIQRTQQEDSAVYLCASSLARGGTQYFGPGTRLTVL.

CDR3 sequence: CASSLGQSSTDTQYF. CDR3 in DNA: TGCGCCAGCAGCTTGGGACAGTCTAGCACAGATACGCAGTATTTT. The chain employs TRBV5-1 and TRBJ2-3; D is perhaps TRBD1 (5 bases). The CDR3 contains 15 residues. Looked up from germline, CDR1 is SGHRS and CDR2 is YFSETQ. Trimming took off 0 bases at V and 0 bases at J, with 8 bases between the two ends.

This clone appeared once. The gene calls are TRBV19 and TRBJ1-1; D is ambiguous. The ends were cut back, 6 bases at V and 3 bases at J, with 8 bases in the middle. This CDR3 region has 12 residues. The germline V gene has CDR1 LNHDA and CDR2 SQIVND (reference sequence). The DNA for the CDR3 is TGTGCCAGTAGGGACGCCTACACTGAAGCTTTCTTT. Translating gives CASRDAYTEAFF.